This T cell receptor (beta chain) was obtained from a study of blood T cell repertoires in COVID-19. On the study more broadly: PBMCs, B-cell-depleted T cells, or T cells were the source of the cDNA or gDNA that made up the material.

The CDR3 is 13 amino acids. V was shortened by 0 bases and J by 8 bases, with 9 bases between the two germline ends. Germline CDR1 SGHRS, CDR2 YFSETQ. Authors' processing steps: How many nucleated cells were present was estimated from reference gene primer amplification. Using immunoSEQ multiplex PCR, the repertoire was profiled, and TCRdb retains in-frame clones only, with some absent. That table gives V, J and clone size, and the DNA gave D and trimming. Here the sample spans 150,000 to 200,000 clones, around four fifths being singletons. The rearrangement links TRBV5-1 to TRBJ2-1; D is ambiguous. The TCR sequence derives from a woman aged 70 to 79 who had recovered from COVID-19. The sequencing input was peripheral blood. The CDR3 region is CASSLGGPDEQFF. The CDR3 DNA reads as TGCGCCAGCAGCTTGGGTGGTCCGGATGAGCAGTTCTTC.